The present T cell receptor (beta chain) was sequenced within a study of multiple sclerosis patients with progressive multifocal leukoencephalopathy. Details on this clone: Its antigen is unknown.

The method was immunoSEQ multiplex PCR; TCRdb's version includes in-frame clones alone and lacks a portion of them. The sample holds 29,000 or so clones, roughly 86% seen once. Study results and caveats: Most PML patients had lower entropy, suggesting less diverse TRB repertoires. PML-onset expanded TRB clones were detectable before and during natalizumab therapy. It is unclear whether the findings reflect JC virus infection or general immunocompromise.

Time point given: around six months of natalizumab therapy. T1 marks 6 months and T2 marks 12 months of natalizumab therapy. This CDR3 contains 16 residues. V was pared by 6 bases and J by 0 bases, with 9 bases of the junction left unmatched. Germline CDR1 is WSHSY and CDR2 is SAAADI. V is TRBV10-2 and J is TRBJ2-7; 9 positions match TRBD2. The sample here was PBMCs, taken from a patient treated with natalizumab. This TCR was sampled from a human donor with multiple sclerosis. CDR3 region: CASRTAGLASSYEQYF. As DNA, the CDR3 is TGCGCCAGCAGGACCGCAGGACTAGCGAGCTCCTACGAGCAGTACTTC.